This record looks at one T cell receptor (beta chain) sequence and its context. All of the donors resided in Nashville, Tennessee, and each was a Caucasian adult. A CD45RA+ naive subset and a CD45RA-negative memory subset were split from CD4+ cells. The sample is drawn from a study of shared clonotypes between healthy human individuals. Assay execution proceeded at the deep level. As handled by the study authors: With immunoSEQ giving junction-only sequences and no quality scores, filtering differed. Method: immunoSEQ multiplex PCR; TCRdb's copy keeps in-frame clones and lacks some. The V and J calls and the clone size are those of that table, but D and trimming were determined from the DNA. This table has over a million clones, 98% appearing once. This CDR3 is 14 amino acids long. The ends were cut back, 0 bases at V and 5 bases at J, with 11 bases in the middle. Germline lookup yields CDR1 SGHRS and CDR2 YFSETQ.

This receptor was identified in a man aged 25 to 40 in good health. The rearrangement uses TRBV5-1 and TRBJ1-2; unclear D gene. Sequenced material: naive CD4+ T cells sorted from blood. As to subset: CD45RA+ positively selected. CDR3 in DNA: TGCGCCAGCAGCTTGGTAGGCGTGGGGTATGGCTACACCTTC. The encoded protein is CASSLVGVGYGYTF.